This T cell receptor beta chain emerged from a study of cytomegalovirus exposure and HLA in healthy donors. PCR was performed using 60 Vbeta and 13 Jbeta primers. Sequencing was performed with immunoSEQ multiplex PCR; in TCRdb, only in-frame clones are kept and a portion is missing. This sample has about 100,000 clones, with roughly 74% found just once. The sample consisted of PBMCs. This TCR derives from a woman in her thirties or forties in good health and CMV-seronegative.

CDR3 bases: TGTGCCAGCAGTGAACCGATGACAGGGGAAGCTTTCTTT. Translated: CASSEPMTGEAFF. The gene calls are TRBV2 and TRBJ1-1, with 7 nucleotides matching TRBD1. CDR1 and CDR2 from the germline V gene are SNHLY and FYNNEI. The CDR3 totals 13 residues. Unmatched junction bases numbered 5, after V lost 2 bases and J lost 8 bases. The full variable domain, its missing parts supplied by reference TRBV2 and TRBJ1-1, is EPEVTQTPSHQVTQMGQEVILRCVPISNHLYFYWYRQILGQKVEFLVSFYNNEISEKSEIFDDQFSVERPDGSNFTLKIRSTKLEDSAMYFCASSEPMTGEAFFGQGTRLTVV.